These 8 T cell receptor beta chains share one sample of origin, sequenced in a study of T cell responses to AZD1222 COVID-19 vaccine. Assay: immunoSEQ multiplex PCR; the TCRdb copy retains only in-frame clones and omits some. This table has about 110,000 clones, around 90% appearing once. The source was peripheral blood, collected on day 0 of MenACWY control vaccination. These receptors originate from an adult in good health.

The chain combines TRBV19 with TRBJ1-5; D call uncertain. V lost 3 bases to trimming and J lost 0 bases, with 21 bases between them. The CDR3 is 19 residues long. CDR1 and CDR2 (germline): LNHDA, SQIVND (reference sequence). CDR3 amino acids: CASSIGGWSTYYSNQPQHF. The CDR3 region has the DNA TGTGCCAGTAGTATTGGAGGGTGGAGTACGTATTATAGCAATCAGCCCCAGCATTTT. Complete variable domain (other parts from reference TRBV19 and TRBJ1-5): DGGITQSPKYLFRKEGQNVTLSCEQNLNHDAMYWYRQDPGQGLRLIYYSQIVNDFQKGDIAEGYSVSREKKESFPLTVTSAQKNPTAFYLCASSIGGWSTYYSNQPQHFGDGTRLSIL.

The V call is TRBV28, the J call TRBJ2-3, with 7 bases aligning to TRBD2. Losses at the gene ends were 4 bases for V and 2 bases for J; bases not matched to a gene: 12. The CDR3 sequence is 17 residues long. Germline V gives CDR1 MDHEN, CDR2 SYDVKM. In nucleotides, the CDR3 is TGTGCCAGCAGTTCGGACCGCTGGGGGGGGAACACAGATACGCAGTATTTT. This codes for CASSSDRWGGNTDTQYF.

The V call is TRBV7-3, the J call TRBJ2-3; TRBD2 matches at 12 bases. In germline, CDR1 is SGHTA, CDR2 FQGTGA. After removal of 1 base from V and 5 bases from J, the junction contained 10 bases not matched to a gene. CDR3 length: 18 residues. The CDR3 DNA sequence: TGTGCCAGCAGCTTAAGACTAGCGGGAGACGTAACGGGAGATACGCAGTATTTT. Translated: CASSLRLAGDVTGDTQYF.

Details on this clone: At one end the junction does not follow the germline gene, possibly because of a read error. The V and J genes are TRBV7-7 and TRBJ2-1, with 8 bases lining up with TRBD1. The CDR3 runs to 15 residues. The germline gives CDR1 SSHAT, CDR2 FNYEAQ (reference sequence). Here the CDR3 DNA reads TGTGCTAGCAGCTTAGGTCAGGGGGCCGGCAATGAGCAGTTCTTC. It translates to CASSLGQGAGNEQFF.

This chain uses TRBV30 with TRBJ1-1; 11 bases match TRBD1. Trimming at V came to 7 bases and at J to 6 bases, leaving 4 bases not matched to a gene. CDR1 and CDR2 (germline): GTSNPN, SVGIG (reference sequence). The CDR3 sequence is 12 residues long. CDR3 sequence: CALGQGGPEAFF. CDR3 bases: TGTGCCTTGGGACAGGGGGGCCCTGAAGCTTTCTTT.

The chain is built from TRBV3-1 (or the pseudogene TRBV3-2) and TRBJ2-1, with unresolved D. This CDR3 has 13 amino acids. Trimming removed 4 bases at V and 10 bases at J, with 14 bases between. Germline V CDR1 and CDR2: LGHDT, YNNKEL (reference sequence). DNA for the CDR3: TGTGCCAGCAGCCGAGCCCGCAGAGCAGAGCAGTTCTTC. This sequence encodes CASSRARRAEQFF.

The chain uses TRBV5-6 and TRBJ1-2; the match to TRBD1 covers 8 bases. The trim removed 7 bases at V and 5 bases at J, leaving 7 bases unmatched. In germline, CDR1 is SGHDT, CDR2 YYEEEE. The CDR3 is made up of 13 amino acids. CDR3 nucleotide sequence: TGTGCCAGCCGGACAGGGCCCCATTATGGCTACACCTTC. Translated, it gives CASRTGPHYGYTF.

V gene TRBV5-1 combines with J gene TRBJ2-1; D ambiguous. Germline lookup yields CDR1 SGHRS and CDR2 YFSETQ. This CDR3 is 15 amino acids long. V lost 1 base and J 0 bases, leaving 8 bases between the germline ends. The CDR3 region is CASSLRTDSYNEQFF. The CDR3 bases are TGCGCCAGCAGCTTGCGAACCGACTCCTACAATGAGCAGTTCTTC.